Included here is one T cell receptor beta chain sequence, with context. Its specificity is unknown. This sample is drawn from a study of Graves' ophthalmopathy and Graves' hyperthyroidism. Study-level points and caveats: Blood also harbored most expanded thyroid clonotypes above 0.001 frequency. Discrimination between ophthalmopathy and stable hyperthyroidism by a 13-signature model showed about 85% sensitivity and over 70% specificity.

V was clipped by 3 bases and J by 4 bases, with 18 bases between them. This CDR3 has 17 residues. Hyperthyroidism was new, under 2 months, in patients aged 18 to 65. Using RNA transcripts, the TCR beta CDR3 regions were amplified. First-round RT-PCR relied on HTBI primers, and a second-round multiplex PCR came next. TCRdb reprocessed the multiplex PCR reads via MiXCR and lists one record per CDR3 protein. This sample has 580,000 or so distinct CDR3 sequences, with about 35% found just once. What was sequenced was peripheral blood or thyroid tissue (not recorded which). This receptor was identified in an adult man with Graves' hyperthyroidism. The gene calls are TRBV12-3 or TRBV12-4 and TRBJ1-4; a weak D match, TRBD1 (5 bases). As DNA, the CDR3 is TGTGCCAGCAGTTTCGGACGACAGAGCCCGATTAATGAAAAACTGTTTTTT. This sequence encodes CASSFGRQSPINEKLFF.